The entry below gives a single T cell receptor (beta chain) sequence along with its context. Original methodology: From reference gene primer amplification, estimates of nucleated cell counts were derived. Method: immunoSEQ multiplex PCR; TCRdb's copy keeps in-frame clones and lacks some. D and trimming come from the DNA, and the V and J calls and clone size come from that table. Altogether approximately 31,000 clones are present, about 90% being singletons, with the ten largest covering roughly an eighth. These data belong to a study of blood T cell repertoires in COVID-19. Overall study context: From T cells, B-cell-depleted T cells, or PBMCs came the material, which was cDNA or gDNA.

CDR1 and CDR2 from the germline V gene are SGHTA and FQGNSA. V was clipped by 5 bases and J by 2 bases; unmatched bases: 2. The CDR3 covers 15 residues. The genes are TRBV7-2 and TRBJ2-3, with 12 bases fitting TRBD2. Material for sequencing was peripheral blood. The sequence was collected from a human donor with active COVID-19. The donor label of this sample is uncertain. The CDR3 loop reads CASSGLAGNTDTQYF. The CDR3 coding sequence is TGTGCCAGCAGCGGACTAGCGGGGAACACAGATACGCAGTATTTT. Full variable domain (missing parts from reference TRBV7-2 and TRBJ2-3): GAGVSQSPSNKVTEKGKDVELRCDPISGHTALYWYRQSLGQGLEFLIYFQGNSAPDKSGLPSDRFSAERTGGSVSTLTIQRTQQEDSAVYLCASSGLAGNTDTQYFGPGTRLTVL.